This entry features one T cell receptor (beta chain) sequence. Its antigen is unknown. Primers for the PCR totalled 60 Vbeta and 13 Jbeta. Produced via immunoSEQ multiplex PCR; TCRdb's table is partial and in-frame only. Seen here are around 99,000 clones, over 70% observed once, and the top ten hold 6.5% to 8%. These data belong to a study of cytomegalovirus exposure and HLA in healthy donors. The CDR3 has 16 residues. Germline V lookup: CDR1 SGHRS, CDR2 YFSETQ. The J segment lost 8 bases and the V segment lost 4 bases, leaving 10 bases of the junction unmatched. General study findings and limits: Associated with cytomegalovirus, according to the listing, were fewer than 200 TCR beta chains. Available immune exposure information covered CMV serostatus only.

The gene calls are TRBV5-1 and TRBJ2-1; TRBD2 matches 12 bases. The receptor was derived from a man in his fifties or sixties in good health and CMV-seropositive. Sequences were obtained from PBMCs. The CDR3 DNA sequence: TGCGCCAGCAGCCTTTCCGGGCTAGCGGGGGGGGATGAGCAGTTCTTC. Translated: CASSLSGLAGGDEQFF. The full variable domain, rest sourced from reference TRBV5-1 and TRBJ2-1, is KAGVTQTPRYLIKTRGQQVTLSCSPISGHRSVSWYQQTPGQGLQFLFEYFSETQRNKGNFPGRFSGRQFSNSRSEMNVSTLELGDSALYLCASSLSGLAGGDEQFFGPGTRLTVL.